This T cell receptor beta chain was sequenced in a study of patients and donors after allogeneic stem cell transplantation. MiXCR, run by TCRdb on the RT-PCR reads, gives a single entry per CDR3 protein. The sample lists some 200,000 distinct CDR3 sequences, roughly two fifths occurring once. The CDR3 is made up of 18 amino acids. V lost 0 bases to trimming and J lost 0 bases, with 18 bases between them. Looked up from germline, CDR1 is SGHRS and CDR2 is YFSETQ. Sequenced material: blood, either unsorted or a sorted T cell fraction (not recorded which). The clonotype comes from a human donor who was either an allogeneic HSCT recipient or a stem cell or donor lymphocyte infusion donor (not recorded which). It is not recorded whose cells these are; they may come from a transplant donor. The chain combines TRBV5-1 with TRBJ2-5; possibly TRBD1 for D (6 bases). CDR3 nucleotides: TGCGCCAGCAGCTTGGTACAGGGCGAGTGGCGGTACCAAGAGACCCAGTACTTC. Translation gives CASSLVQGEWRYQETQYF.